The sequence of this TCR beta chain was determined in a study of blood T cells in healthy people across ages. As regards this clonotype: The junction departs from germline at one end; a sequencing error may be responsible.

Next came a second PCR, run for roughly 7 to 12 cycles, which used a sample-barcoded 5' primer along with a J-beta primer mix. TCRdb re-called the 5' RACE reads with MiXCR, one entry per CDR3 protein. In the table there are around 670,000 distinct CDR3 sequences, about 30% of which are singletons. CDR1 is MNHEY, CDR2 SVGAGI, per germline. The CDR3 is 14 residues long. This chain uses TRBV6-5 with TRBJ1-5; maybe TRBD1 (5 bases). The sample consisted of blood. The source of this sequence is a woman over 75 in good health. In nucleotides, the CDR3 is TGTGCCAGCAGGGAGGGGTCAGTGTATCAGCCCAAGCATTTT. Its translation: CASREGSVYQPKHF.